These 12 T cell receptor beta chains originate from one sample sequenced in a study of response to subunit inactivated influenza vaccine. Via MiXCR, TCRdb re-called the RT-PCR reads, giving one row per CDR3 protein. There are around 170,000 distinct CDR3 sequences in the sample; around 10% occur only once, and approximately 39% lies in the top ten. The sample consisted of CD8+ T cells sorted from PBMCs, taken less than 25 months after vaccination. These receptor sequences come from a man in his fifties or sixties who received an inactivated influenza vaccine.

This clonotype was found a few times. This chain joins TRBV4-1 and TRBJ2-7; 8 bases map to TRBD1. The CDR3 is 16 residues long. After removal of 3 bases from V and 2 bases from J, the junction contained 9 bases not matched to a gene. Germline-derived CDR1 and CDR2 are MGHRA and YSYEKL. CDR3 sequence reads: CASSQTLTGVAYEQYF. CDR3 nucleotide sequence: TGCGCCAGCAGCCAGACTTTGACAGGGGTTGCCTACGAGCAGTACTTC.

This clonotype has more than one count but fewer than ten. The rearrangement links TRBV19 to TRBJ2-2; D is perhaps TRBD1 (6 bases). The V gene's germline CDR1 is LNHDA and CDR2 SQIVND (reference sequence). V lost 5 bases and J lost 5, with 9 bases in between. CDR3 length: 13 residues. The CDR3 loop is CASSLQGTGELFF. In nucleotides, the CDR3 is TGTGCCAGTAGTCTCCAGGGGACCGGGGAGCTGTTTTTT.

The chain recombines TRBV9 with TRBJ2-2, with D possibly being TRBD1 (5 bases). V dropped 4 bases and J dropped 6 bases, with 13 bases sitting between them. Germline lookup yields CDR1 SGDLS and CDR2 YYNGEE. This CDR3 comprises 14 residues. The CDR3 region is CASSPRVAPGELFF. CDR3 nucleotides: TGTGCCAGCAGCCCCAGGGTGGCCCCCGGGGAGCTGTTTTTT.

This clonotype was observed once. J is TRBJ2-2 and V is TRBV7-9; TRBD1 matches at 7 bases. CDR1 is SEHNR, CDR2 FQNEAQ, per germline (reference sequence). V gave up 5 bases and J gave up 6 bases; unmatched junction bases: 9. CDR3 size: 15 residues. The CDR3 bases are TGTGCCAGCAGCACCGGGACAGCCTTGCCCGGGGAGCTGTTTTTT. It encodes CASSTGTALPGELFF.

This clonotype appeared many times. The V gene is TRBV9, the J gene TRBJ2-3; D remains ambiguous. This CDR3 contains 13 residues. The germline gives CDR1 SGDLS, CDR2 YYNGEE. Trimming pared 0 bases from V and 3 bases from J, leaving 5 bases between. The DNA of the CDR3 is TGTGCCAGCAGCGTAGTAACTACAGATACGCAGTATTTT. Translated: CASSVVTTDTQYF.

Only a few counts were recorded for this clonotype. The J gene is TRBJ1-2, the V gene TRBV2; tentative D call: TRBD1 (5 bases). The CDR3 loop spans 15 amino acids. V lost 4 bases and J 3 bases, leaving 15 bases between the germline ends. Germline CDR1 SNHLY, CDR2 FYNNEI. CDR3 loop: CASSAGTALYYGYTF. Here the CDR3 DNA reads TGTGCCAGCAGTGCCGGGACCGCTCTTTACTATGGCTACACCTTC. Full variable domain (remainder filled in from reference TRBV2 and TRBJ1-2): EPEVTQTPSHQVTQMGQEVILRCVPISNHLYFYWYRQILGQKVEFLVSFYNNEISEKSEIFDDQFSVERPDGSNFTLKIRSTKLEDSAMYFCASSAGTALYYGYTFGSGTRLTVV.

The chain couples TRBV7-8 to TRBJ1-6, with D hard to call. This CDR3 comprises 11 residues. CDR1 SGHVS and CDR2 FQNEAQ come from the germline V gene. V was clipped by 0 bases and J by 15 bases, with 6 bases between them. CDR3 residues: CASSLAGHLHF. The CDR3 DNA follows: TGTGCCAGCAGCTTAGCAGGGCACCTCCACTTT.

This clonotype has a handful of counts. The chain joins TRBV6-5 to TRBJ2-6; a possible D gene is TRBD2 (5 bases). Germline V gene sequence: CDR1 MNHEY, CDR2 SVGAGI. The V end lost 3 bases, the J end lost 1 base, and 10 bases lay between the germline ends. This CDR3 has 16 residues. The CDR3: CASSYFGGSGANVLTF. The CDR3 bases are TGTGCCAGCAGTTATTTTGGAGGATCTGGGGCCAACGTCCTGACTTTC.

The CDR3 region has the DNA TGCGCCAGCAGCTTGGTCGCGAAAAGCACAGATACGCAGTATTTT. Translating it yields CASSLVAKSTDTQYF. The genes are TRBV5-1 and TRBJ2-3; the D is unclear. The CDR3 has 15 residues. The V and J ends lost 0 bases and 0 bases respectively, with 8 bases between them. The germline CDR1 and CDR2 sequences are SGHRS and YFSETQ.

The chain is built from TRBV9 and TRBJ2-2; D call uncertain. V was trimmed by 0 bases and J by 3 bases, leaving 0 bases between them. Germline V lookup: CDR1 SGDLS, CDR2 YYNGEE. The CDR3 totals 12 residues. In DNA, the CDR3 is TGTGCCAGCAGCGTAGACACCGGGGAGCTGTTTTTT. Translated, it gives CASSVDTGELFF.

This clonotype appeared a few times. J is TRBJ2-7 and V is TRBV12-3 or TRBV12-4; 13 bases line up with TRBD2. This CDR3 spans 16 amino acids. After removal of 5 bases from V and 0 bases from J, the junction contained 4 bases not matched to a gene. CDR3 coding DNA: TGTGCCAGCAGTGCCGGGACTAGCGGGGCCTCCTACGAGCAGTACTTC. It is translated as CASSAGTSGASYEQYF.

Ten or more counts support this clonotype. The chain carries TRBV11-2 and TRBJ2-5; 10 bases are shared with TRBD2. CDR1 SGHAT and CDR2 FQNNGV come from the germline V gene. This CDR3 comprises 14 residues. Trimming cost V 2 bases and J 3 bases; bases outside gene matches: 0. Here the CDR3 reads CASSLLAGEETQYF. The CDR3 nucleotides read TGTGCCAGCAGCTTACTAGCGGGGGAAGAGACCCAGTACTTC. The full variable domain, completed using reference TRBV11-2 and TRBJ2-5, is EAGVAQSPRYKIIEKRQSVAFWCNPISGHATLYWYQQILGQGPKLLIQFQNNGVVDDSQLPKDRFSAERLKGVDSTLKIQPAKLEDSAVYLCASSLLAGEETQYFGPGTRLLVL.